Below are 13 T cell receptor beta chains sequenced from a single sample in a study of shared clonotypes between healthy human individuals. The repertoire was sequenced with immunoSEQ multiplex PCR; TCRdb's copy has only in-frame clones and lacks some. The sample shows under 1,900,000 clones, approximately 98.5% of them seen only once. Source material: naive CD4+ T cells sorted from blood. Subset defined: CD45RA+ positively selected. The receptors derive from a young man in good health.

This chain uses TRBV6-1 with TRBJ2-2, with D possibly TRBD1 on 5 matching bases. Trimming stripped 3 bases from V and 5 bases from J, with 10 bases between. The CDR3 is 14 amino acids. Looked up from germline, CDR1 is MNHNS and CDR2 is SASEGT. The CDR3 DNA reads TGTGCCAGCAGTGATCTTAGGGGAACCGGGGAGCTGTTTTTT. Residues: CASSDLRGTGELFF.

The V call is TRBV18, the J call TRBJ1-1; D gene ambiguous. The ends were cut back, 2 bases at V and 0 bases at J, with 13 bases in the middle. Germline CDR1 reads KGHSH; CDR2 reads LQKENI. This CDR3 contains 16 residues. CDR3 sequence: CASSPRYGNLNTEAFF. Here the CDR3 DNA reads TGTGCCAGCTCACCAAGGTACGGGAACCTGAACACTGAAGCTTTCTTT.

This chain connects TRBV5-1 to TRBJ2-1; 9 bases align to TRBD2. J was trimmed by 8 bases and V by 4 bases; bases with no gene match: 10. The germline V gene has CDR1 SGHRS and CDR2 YFSETQ. The CDR3 covers 15 residues. The CDR3 coding sequence is TGCGCCAGCAGCCAAGAGCGGGAGGAGAAGTATGAGCAGTTCTTC. Amino acids: CASSQEREEKYEQFF.

V and J are TRBV28 and TRBJ1-5; TRBD1 aligns across 8 bases. Germline V lookup: CDR1 MDHEN, CDR2 SYDVKM. This CDR3 is built from 20 residues. Trimming cost V 6 bases and J 0 bases; bases outside gene matches: 19. CDR3 DNA: TGTGCCAGCAGCTTAGCCAGAGGACAGGGAAGTCCTTATAGCAATCAGCCCCAGCATTTT. This encodes CASSLARGQGSPYSNQPQHF. Looking up the rest from reference TRBV28 and TRBJ1-5 gives the full variable domain: DVKVTQSSRYLVKRTGEKVFLECVQDMDHENMFWYRQDPGLGLRLIYFSYDVKMKEKGDIPEGYSVSREKKERFSLILESASTNQTSMYLCASSLARGQGSPYSNQPQHFGDGTRLSIL.

This chain joins TRBV11-2 and TRBJ1-2; maybe TRBD1 (5 bases). From germline, CDR1 is SGHAT and CDR2 FQNNGV. V dropped 0 bases and J dropped 4 bases, with 15 bases sitting between them. This CDR3 region has 16 residues. CDR3 amino acids: CASSLETDLWFYGYTF. The CDR3 bases are TGTGCCAGCAGCTTAGAGACAGACCTCTGGTTCTATGGCTACACCTTC.

The genes are TRBV6-6 and TRBJ1-5; D is perhaps TRBD1 (6 bases). Germline assignment: CDR1 MNHNY and CDR2 SVGAGI (reference sequence). The CDR3 has 12 amino acids. V lost 7 bases, J lost 4 bases, and 8 bases lay in between. CDR3 DNA sequence: TGTGCCAGCAAACAGGGAAATCAGCCCCAGCATTTT. Encoded protein: CASKQGNQPQHF.

This rearrangement joins TRBV25-1 to TRBJ1-4, with D tentatively TRBD1 (5 bases). The CDR3 consists of 13 residues. V lost 7 bases, J lost 4 bases, and 10 bases lay in between. Germline V gene data show CDR1 as MGHDK and CDR2 as SYGVNS. This CDR3 reads CASNRDGNEKLFF. The CDR3 region has the DNA TGTGCCAGCAACCGGGACGGTAATGAAAAACTGTTTTTT.

The chain employs TRBV28 and TRBJ1-4; D perhaps matches TRBD1 (6 bases). The CDR3 extends over 15 amino acids. The germline gives CDR1 MDHEN, CDR2 SYDVKM. V was shortened by 11 bases and J by 8 bases, with 24 bases between the two germline ends. The CDR3, as DNA: TGTGCCGCTCGGGGGCGTTCAGCCTTCGGAGAAAAACTGTTTTTT. This sequence encodes CAARGRSAFGEKLFF.

The V call is TRBV18, the J call TRBJ1-5; D gene uncertain. CDR3 length: 14 residues. The germline CDR1 and CDR2 sequences are KGHSH and LQKENI. V lost 5 bases, J lost 9 bases, and 17 bases lay in between. As DNA, the CDR3 is TGTGCCAGCTCAACTTCGGGTATAGCAGGGCCCCAGCATTTT. Its protein is CASSTSGIAGPQHF.

The chain carries TRBV7-9 and TRBJ2-5; D is possibly TRBD2 (6 bases). V shed 4 bases and J shed 2 bases, with 17 bases lying between them. The length of the CDR3 is 16 residues. The germline V gene encodes CDR1 SEHNR and CDR2 FQNEAQ (reference sequence). The CDR3 spells CASSYSGGWGQETQYF. The CDR3 DNA sequence: TGTGCCAGCAGCTACTCTGGGGGGTGGGGACAAGAGACCCAGTACTTC.

This sequence joins TRBV11-2 and TRBJ2-3, with D unresolved. Trimming removed 3 bases from V and 4 bases from J, with 17 bases in between. The CDR3 consists of 16 residues. Germline V CDR1 and CDR2: SGHAT, FQNNGV. The CDR3 sequence: CASSFPTRLGSDTQYF. The CDR3, as DNA: TGTGCCAGCAGCTTCCCGACTCGATTAGGTTCAGATACGCAGTATTTT.

Here the CDR3 reads CASSLAGTTEAFF. CDR3 nucleotide sequence: TGTGCCAGCAGTTTGGCCGGGACCACTGAAGCTTTCTTT. This chain connects TRBV7-8 to TRBJ1-1; TRBD1 might be the D (5 bases). V lost 6 bases and J lost 4, with 12 bases in between. Germline assignment: CDR1 SGHVS and CDR2 FQNEAQ. This CDR3 region has 13 residues.

V and J are TRBV5-1 and TRBJ2-3; D remains ambiguous. From germline, CDR1 is SGHRS and CDR2 YFSETQ. The V end was cut by 7 bases, the J end by 0 bases, with 12 bases between. The CDR3 consists of 14 residues. CDR3 in DNA: TGCGCCAGCGTCAAGGAACCTAGCACAGATACGCAGTATTTT. This encodes CASVKEPSTDTQYF. The whole variable domain, remainder taken from reference TRBV5-1 and TRBJ2-3, is KAGVTQTPRYLIKTRGQQVTLSCSPISGHRSVSWYQQTPGQGLQFLFEYFSETQRNKGNFPGRFSGRQFSNSRSEMNVSTLELGDSALYLCASVKEPSTDTQYFGPGTRLTVL.